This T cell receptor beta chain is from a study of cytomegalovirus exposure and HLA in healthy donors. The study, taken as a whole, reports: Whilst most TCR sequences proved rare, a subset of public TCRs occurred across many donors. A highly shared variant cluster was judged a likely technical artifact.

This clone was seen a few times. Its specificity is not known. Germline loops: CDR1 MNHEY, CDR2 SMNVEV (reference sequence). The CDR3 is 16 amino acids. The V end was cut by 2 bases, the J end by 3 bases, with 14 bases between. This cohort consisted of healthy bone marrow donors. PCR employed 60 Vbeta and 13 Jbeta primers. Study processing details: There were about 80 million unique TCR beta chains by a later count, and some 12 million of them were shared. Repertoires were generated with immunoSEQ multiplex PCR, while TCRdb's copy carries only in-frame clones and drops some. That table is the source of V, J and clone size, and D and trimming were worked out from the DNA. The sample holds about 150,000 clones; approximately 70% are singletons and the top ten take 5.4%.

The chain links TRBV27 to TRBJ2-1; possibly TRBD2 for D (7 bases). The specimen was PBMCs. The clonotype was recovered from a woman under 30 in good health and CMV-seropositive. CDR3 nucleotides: TGTGCCAGCAGTTTAGCTCGGGGGGCCCACTACAATGAGCAGTTCTTC. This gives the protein CASSLARGAHYNEQFF.